The 19 T cell receptor beta chains below all came from one sample that was sequenced in a study of blood T cell repertoires in COVID-19. Clones were sequenced by immunoSEQ multiplex PCR, and TCRdb holds only the in-frame ones, with some missing. The table lists 110,000 to 150,000 clones, 85% to 90% of them singletons. The specimen sequenced was peripheral blood. The receptor source for this set is a man aged 55-75 years with active or convalescent COVID-19.

This clone was recorded a few times. The CDR3 loop reads CASSPRRSTDTQYF. CDR3 nucleotides: TGTGCCAGCAGCCCACGGAGATCCACAGATACGCAGTATTTT. The V call is TRBV3-1 (or the pseudogene TRBV3-2), the J call TRBJ2-3; D ambiguous. Germline CDR1 and CDR2: LGHDT and YNNKEL (reference sequence). CDR3 length: 14 residues. Trimming took 4 bases from V and 2 from J, leaving 10 bases between them.

The chain couples TRBV13 to TRBJ2-7; the match to TRBD1 covers 8 bases. CDR1 and CDR2 from the germline V gene are PRHDT and FYEKMQ (reference sequence). J lost 0 bases, V lost 3 bases, and 1 base had no gene match. The length of the CDR3 is 14 residues. CDR3 residues: CASSLDRASYEQYF. CDR3 coding DNA: TGTGCCAGCAGCTTGGACAGGGCCTCCTACGAGCAGTACTTC.

In its sample, this clone was seen once. The identical CDR3 is also encoded by other nucleotide sequences in the sample. The chain has TRBV27 and TRBJ2-5; tentatively, D is TRBD2 (6 bases). The V end was cut by 6 bases, the J end by 5 bases, with 7 bases between. The CDR3 has 11 amino acids. Germline CDR1 is MNHEY and CDR2 is SMNVEV (reference sequence). As DNA, the CDR3 is TGTGCCAGCAGCGGGGGTGAGACCCAGTACTTC. This translates into CASSGGETQYF.

The genes are TRBV5-1 and TRBJ2-3, with 12 bases aligning to TRBD2. The CDR3 is 16 amino acids. Losses at the gene ends were 4 bases for V and 6 bases for J; bases not matched to a gene: 9. CDR1 and CDR2 (germline): SGHRS, YFSETQ. CDR3 nucleotide sequence: TGCGCCAGCAGCCCGGGGGCTAGCGGGAGGGGCGATACGCAGTATTTT. Translation: CASSPGASGRGDTQYF.

This clone was picked up a small number of times. The genes are TRBV24-1 and TRBJ1-5; D not certain. Germline loops: CDR1 KGHDR, CDR2 SFDVKD. The CDR3 covers 14 residues. Trimming pared 10 bases from V and 2 bases from J, leaving 14 bases between. The chain's CDR3 is CATTTPFRNQPQHF. As DNA, the CDR3 is TGTGCCACTACAACGCCTTTTCGCAATCAGCCCCAGCATTTT.

This clone is a singleton in its sample. This chain uses TRBV28 with TRBJ1-4; the D is unclear. With 2 bases removed from V and 12 bases from J, the gap between germline ends came to 13 bases. Germline lookup yields CDR1 MDHEN and CDR2 SYDVKM. The CDR3 is 13 amino acids. The chain's CDR3 is CASSLTAGSELFF. The CDR3 DNA sequence: TGTGCCAGCAGTTTAACGGCCGGGTCGGAACTGTTTTTT.

CDR3 DNA: TGTGCCAGCAGTCGAGGGAGTAGCTCCTACAATGAGCAGTTCTTC. It translates to CASSRGSSSYNEQFF. The genes are TRBV27 and TRBJ2-1; D is perhaps TRBD2 (5 bases). Per germline, CDR1 MNHEY and CDR2 SMNVEV (reference sequence). This CDR3 contains 15 residues. Trimming took off 5 bases at V and 0 bases at J, with 11 bases between the two ends.

J is TRBJ2-3 and V is TRBV29-1; tentative D call: TRBD2 (5 bases). The CDR3 has 13 amino acids. The V gene's germline CDR1 is SQVTM and CDR2 ANQGSEA. Trimming removed 1 base from V and 11 bases from J, with 16 bases in between. CDR3 sequence (DNA): TGCAGCGTTGAAGCCCGAACGCGGGCCGAGCAGTATTTT. Its protein is CSVEARTRAEQYF.

The chain combines TRBV29-1 with TRBJ2-7; 15 bases agree with TRBD2. Looked up from germline, CDR1 is SQVTM and CDR2 is ANQGSEA. The CDR3 length is 13 residues. With 7 bases clipped from V and 6 bases from J, the junction kept 4 bases outside the gene matches. The CDR3 region is CSAPGLAGGEQYF. The CDR3 DNA sequence: TGCAGCGCCCCGGGACTAGCGGGAGGCGAGCAGTACTTC.

The rearrangement links TRBV6-6 to TRBJ1-5; TRBD1 might be the D (6 bases). This CDR3 region has 14 residues. The ends were cut back, 5 bases at V and 9 bases at J, with 17 bases in the middle. Looked up from germline, CDR1 is MNHNY and CDR2 is SVGAGI (reference sequence). CDR3 in DNA: TGTGCCAGCAGTAACCGACCGGGACAAGGGCCCCAGCATTTT. The encoded protein is CASSNRPGQGPQHF.

V gene TRBV27 combines with J gene TRBJ2-7; perhaps TRBD1 as D (5 bases). Germline V gene data show CDR1 as MNHEY and CDR2 as SMNVEV (reference sequence). The V end was cut by 6 bases, the J end by 4 bases, with 16 bases between. CDR3 length equals 14 residues. CDR3 region: CASSPRVGRYEQYF. CDR3 sequence (DNA): TGTGCCAGCAGCCCCAGGGTAGGTAGGTACGAGCAGTACTTC.

Of note for this clone: The same CDR3 is also encoded by other DNA sequences in this sample. CDR3 sequence (DNA): TGTGCCAGTAGTATAAGCGGACAGGGGGCGCAAGAGACCCAGTACTTC. This translates into CASSISGQGAQETQYF. This chain connects TRBV19 to TRBJ2-5; 11 bases line up with TRBD1. Germline V gene data show CDR1 as LNHDA and CDR2 as SQIVND (reference sequence). This CDR3 has 16 amino acids. The junction had 4 bases not matched to a gene; V was cut back by 2 bases and J by 2 bases. The full variable domain, rest sourced from reference TRBV19 and TRBJ2-5, is DGGITQSPKYLFRKEGQNVTLSCEQNLNHDAMYWYRQDPGQGLRLIYYSQIVNDFQKGDIAEGYSVSREKKESFPLTVTSAQKNPTAFYLCASSISGQGAQETQYFGPGTRLLVL.

The J gene is TRBJ2-7, the V gene TRBV3-1 (or the pseudogene TRBV3-2); tentatively, D is TRBD2 (6 bases). The V end was cut by 5 bases, the J end by 3 bases, with 17 bases between. The CDR3 is 15 amino acids. Germline CDR1 reads LGHDT; CDR2 reads YNNKEL (reference sequence). CDR3 residues: CASSSNLQGGYEQYF. CDR3 bases: TGTGCCAGCAGCTCTAACCTGCAGGGAGGCTACGAGCAGTACTTC.

The genes are TRBV7-2 and TRBJ2-7; 7 nucleotides line up with TRBD1. This CDR3 contains 15 residues. CDR1 and CDR2 (germline): SGHTA, FQGNSA. V trimming: 8 bases; J trimming: 2 bases; junction bases outside the gene matches: 12. CDR3 residues: CASVLSTGVAYEQYF. The CDR3, as DNA: TGTGCCAGCGTCTTATCTACAGGGGTAGCCTACGAGCAGTACTTC.

The V and J genes are TRBV21-1 and TRBJ1-1; the listed D gene, TRBD1, was not tested against the DNA. TRBV21-1 is assigned pseudogene status. The CDR3 spans 14 residues. The CDR3: CASSRRGSNTEAFF. The CDR3 nucleotides are TGTGCCAGCAGCCGAAGGGGTTCGAACACTGAAGCTTTCTTT.

The chain combines TRBV5-1 with TRBJ2-5; 7 bases line up with TRBD1. V trimming: 4 bases; J trimming: 0 bases; junction bases outside the gene matches: 3. Germline V gene sequence: CDR1 SGHRS, CDR2 YFSETQ. CDR3 size: 14 residues. The CDR3, as DNA: TGCGCCAGCAGCGAACAGGGGTACCAAGAGACCCAGTACTTC. This translates into CASSEQGYQETQYF.

The rearrangement joins TRBV18 to TRBJ2-1; 7 bases map to TRBD2. The CDR3 length is 15 residues. The junction had 3 bases not matched to a gene; V was cut back by 1 base and J by 3 bases. Germline V gives CDR1 KGHSH, CDR2 LQKENI. The DNA for the CDR3 is TGTGCCAGCTCACCACTAGCGGGCAACTACAATGAGCAGTTCTTC. Translated: CASSPLAGNYNEQFF.

This chain joins TRBV2 and TRBJ1-5; TRBD1 might be the D (5 bases). CDR1 SNHLY and CDR2 FYNNEI come from the germline V gene. Trimming took off 4 bases at V and 2 bases at J, with 9 bases between the two ends. The CDR3 sequence is 14 residues long. In nucleotides, the CDR3 is TGTGCCAGCAGTGCAGGGTCTGGCAATCAGCCCCAGCATTTT. It yields the protein CASSAGSGNQPQHF.

The V gene is TRBV7-9, the J gene TRBJ2-2, with D uncertain. The V and J ends lost 7 bases and 1 base respectively, with 10 bases between them. CDR3 size: 14 residues. Germline V gene lookup returns CDR1 SEHNR and CDR2 FQNEAQ (reference sequence). The CDR3 DNA sequence: TGTGCCAGCACAGACACTTTGAACACCGGGGAGCTGTTTTTT. Translated: CASTDTLNTGELFF.